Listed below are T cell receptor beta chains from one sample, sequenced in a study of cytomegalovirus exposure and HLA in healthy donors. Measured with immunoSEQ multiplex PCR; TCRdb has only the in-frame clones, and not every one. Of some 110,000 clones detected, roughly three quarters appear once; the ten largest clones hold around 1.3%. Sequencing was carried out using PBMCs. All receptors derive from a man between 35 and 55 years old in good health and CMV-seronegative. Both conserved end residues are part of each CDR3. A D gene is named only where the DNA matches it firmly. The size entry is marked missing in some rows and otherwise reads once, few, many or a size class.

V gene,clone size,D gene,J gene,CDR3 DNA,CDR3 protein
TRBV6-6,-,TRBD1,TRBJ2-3,TGTGCCAGCAGCCTGACAGGGTCAGATACGCAGTATTTT,CASSLTGSDTQYF
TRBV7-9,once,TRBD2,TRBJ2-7,TGTGCCAGCAGCCCCAGGACTAGCGGGAGTCGGGAGCAGTACTTC,CASSPRTSGSREQYF
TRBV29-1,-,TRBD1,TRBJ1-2,TGCAGCGTTGATCTGGACAGGGATGGCTACACCTTC,CSVDLDRDGYTF
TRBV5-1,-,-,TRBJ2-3,TGCGCCAGCAGCTTGGACGGTCCCACAGATACGCAGTATTTT,CASSLDGPTDTQYF
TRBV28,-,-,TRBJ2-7,TGTGCCAGCAGTTCCGGGGTATACTACGAGCAGTACTTC,CASSSGVYYEQYF
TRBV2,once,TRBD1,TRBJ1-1,TGTGCCGGAGACAGGGGTGGAGCTGAAGCTTTCTTT,CAGDRGGAEAFF
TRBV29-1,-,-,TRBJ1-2,TGCAGCGTTGACAGGGGAGAAATCGGCTACACCTTC,CSVDRGEIGYTF
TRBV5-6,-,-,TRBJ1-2,TGTGCCAGCAGCTTGGCGGGGGGCGGAAGCTACACCTTC,CASSLAGGGSYTF
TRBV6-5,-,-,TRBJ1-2,TGTGCCAGCAGTGGAGACAGATATGGCTACACCTTC,CASSGDRYGYTF
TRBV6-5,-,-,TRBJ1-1,TGTGCCAGCAGGCCCGGGACAACGAACACTGAAGCTTTCTTT,CASRPGTTNTEAFF
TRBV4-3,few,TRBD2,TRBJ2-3,TGCGCCAGCAGCCGGACACGGACTAGCGGGGGGGCAGATACGCAGTATTTT,CASSRTRTSGGADTQYF
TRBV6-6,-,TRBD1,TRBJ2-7,TGTGCCAGCAGCATCGGGACAGTGGACGAGCAGTACTTC,CASSIGTVDEQYF
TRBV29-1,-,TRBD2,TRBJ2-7,TGCAGCGTTGAAGACGGGGACCGAGCGGGGGGGCTCTACGAGCAGTACTTC,CSVEDGDRAGGLYEQYF
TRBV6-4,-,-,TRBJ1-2,TGTGCCAGCAGGCCTGGCTTTTCCTCTAACTATGGCTACACCTTC,CASRPGFSSNYGYTF